The entry below gives a single TCR beta chain sequence along with its context. The CDR3 contains 13 residues. V was cut by 4 bases and J by 5 bases, with 12 bases left in between. Germline loops: CDR1 MNHEY, CDR2 SVGAGI. Followed longitudinally, the Seattle patients had been enrolled during active infection. The sample originates from a study of blood T cell repertoires in COVID-19. Study details: The cDNA or gDNA used as material had been derived from T cells, B-cell-depleted T cells, or PBMCs.

Under the authors' procedure: Estimation of nucleated cell counts was performed using reference gene primer amplification. The method was immunoSEQ multiplex PCR; TCRdb's version includes in-frame clones alone and lacks a portion of them. V and J calls and clone size follow that table, whereas D and trimming were derived from the DNA. Altogether over 200,000 clones are present, around 92% being singletons, with the ten largest covering approximately 2.6%. The clonotype comes from a person aged 18 to 30 with COVID-19, enrolled during active disease. The source material was peripheral blood. The V call is TRBV6-5, the J call TRBJ2-7; perhaps TRBD1 as D (5 bases). The CDR3 sequence: CASSSQGRDEQYF. CDR3 bases: TGTGCCAGCAGTTCGCAGGGTAGGGACGAGCAGTACTTC.